The following is a T cell receptor beta chain sequence with its context. As processed by the authors: Researchers report that nucleated cell counts were estimated from reference gene primer amplification. Method: immunoSEQ multiplex PCR; TCRdb's copy keeps in-frame clones and lacks some. The V and J calls and clone size come from that table; D and trimming were worked out from the DNA. The repertoire includes 29,000 or so clones, 80% to 90% of them detected once, and about 9.4% sits in the top ten. Germline values: CDR1 SEHNR, CDR2 FQNEAQ (reference sequence). V shed 4 bases, J shed 1 base, and the junction held 5 bases outside the gene matches. This CDR3 spans 17 amino acids. The sample originates from a study of blood T cell repertoires in COVID-19. The wider study: From T cells, B-cell-depleted T cells, or PBMCs came the material, which was cDNA or gDNA.

Sequencing used peripheral blood. The TCR was taken from a man between 60 and 75 years old with acute or convalescent COVID-19. J is TRBJ1-5 and V is TRBV7-9; 12 bases align to TRBD1. In nucleotides, the CDR3 is TGTGCCAGCAGCTCGGGACAGGGGGCGGGAAGCAATCAGCCCCAGCATTTT. This sequence encodes CASSSGQGAGSNQPQHF.